This TCR beta chain originates from a study of CD8+CD57+ T cells in acquired aplastic anemia. Flow cytometry had shown expanded CD8+CD57+ cells in the patients chosen for sequencing. According to the study, genomic DNA was the template for TCR beta VDJ and CDR3 profiling. TCRdb re-called the reads through MiXCR, storing one row per CDR3 protein. The sample includes roughly 200,000 distinct CDR3 sequences, less than 65% of them seen just once. Germline assignment: CDR1 ENHRY and CDR2 SYGVKD. There are 13 residues in the CDR3. Trimming pared 6 bases from V and 0 bases from J, leaving 6 bases between. The sequence was collected from a human donor with aplastic anemia. The sequenced sample was sorted CD4+, CD8+, or CD8+CD57+ T cells (not recorded which) from PBMCs. V and J are TRBV10-3 and TRBJ2-1; D may be TRBD2 (6 bases). The CDR3 region is CAIRDYSYNEQFF. CDR3 sequence (DNA): TGTGCCATCAGGGACTACTCCTACAATGAGCAGTTCTTC.